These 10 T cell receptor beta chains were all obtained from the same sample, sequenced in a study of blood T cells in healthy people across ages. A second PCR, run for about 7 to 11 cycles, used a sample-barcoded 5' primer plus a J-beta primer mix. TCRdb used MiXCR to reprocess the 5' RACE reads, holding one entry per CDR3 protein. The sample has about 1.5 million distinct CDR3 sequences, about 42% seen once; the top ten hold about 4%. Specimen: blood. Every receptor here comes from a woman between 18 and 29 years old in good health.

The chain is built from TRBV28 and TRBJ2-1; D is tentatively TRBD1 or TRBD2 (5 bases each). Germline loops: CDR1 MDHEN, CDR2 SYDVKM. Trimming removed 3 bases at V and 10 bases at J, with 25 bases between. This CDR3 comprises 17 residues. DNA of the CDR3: TGTGCCAGCAGTTTCGTTAGTCCGGCAGGGTTAGCGCAGGAGCAGTTCTTC. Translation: CASSFVSPAGLAQEQFF.

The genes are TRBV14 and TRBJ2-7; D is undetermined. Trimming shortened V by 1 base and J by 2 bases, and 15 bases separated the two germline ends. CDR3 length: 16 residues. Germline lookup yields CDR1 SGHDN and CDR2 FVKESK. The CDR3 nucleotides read TGTGCCAGCAGCCAAGTAGGACGGCATCCACCCTACGAGCAGTACTTC. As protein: CASSQVGRHPPYEQYF. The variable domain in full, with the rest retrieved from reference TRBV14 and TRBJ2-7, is EAGVTQFPSHSVIEKGQTVTLRCDPISGHDNLYWYRRVMGKEIKFLLHFVKESKQDESGMPNNRFLAERTGGTYSTLKVQPAELEDSGVYFCASSQVGRHPPYEQYFGPGTRLTVT.

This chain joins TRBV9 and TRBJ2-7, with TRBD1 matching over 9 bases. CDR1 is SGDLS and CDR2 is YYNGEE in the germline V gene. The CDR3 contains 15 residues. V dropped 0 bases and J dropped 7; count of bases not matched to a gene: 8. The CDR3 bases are TGTGCCAGCAGCGTAGCAGGACAGGGGTTCCATGAGCAGTACTTC. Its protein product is CASSVAGQGFHEQYF.

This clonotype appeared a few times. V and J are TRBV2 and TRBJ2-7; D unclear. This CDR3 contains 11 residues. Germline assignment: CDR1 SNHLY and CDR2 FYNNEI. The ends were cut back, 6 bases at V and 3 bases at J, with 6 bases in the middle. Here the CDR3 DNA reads TGTGCCAGCAGCGTCCACTACGAGCAGTACTTC. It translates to CASSVHYEQYF. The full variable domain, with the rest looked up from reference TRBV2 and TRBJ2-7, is EPEVTQTPSHQVTQMGQEVILRCVPISNHLYFYWYRQILGQKVEFLVSFYNNEISEKSEIFDDQFSVERPDGSNFTLKIRSTKLEDSAMYFCASSVHYEQYFGPGTRLTVT.

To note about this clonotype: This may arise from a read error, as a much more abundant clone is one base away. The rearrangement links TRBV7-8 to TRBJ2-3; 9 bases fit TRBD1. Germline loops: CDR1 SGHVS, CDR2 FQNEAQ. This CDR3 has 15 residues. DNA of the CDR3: TGTACCAGCAGCCAACTGACAGGGGGTTTCGATACGCAGTATTTT. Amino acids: CTSSQLTGGFDTQYF.

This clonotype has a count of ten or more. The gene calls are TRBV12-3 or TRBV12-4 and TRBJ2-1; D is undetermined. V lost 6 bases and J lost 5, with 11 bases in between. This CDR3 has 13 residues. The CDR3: CASSPDRNNEQFF. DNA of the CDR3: TGTGCCAGCAGCCCGGACCGAAACAATGAGCAGTTCTTC.

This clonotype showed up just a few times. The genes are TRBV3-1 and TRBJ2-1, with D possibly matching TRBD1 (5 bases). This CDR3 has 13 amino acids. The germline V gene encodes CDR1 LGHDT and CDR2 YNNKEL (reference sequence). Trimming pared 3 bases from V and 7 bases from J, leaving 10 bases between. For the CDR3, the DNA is TGTGCCAGCAGCCATGCAGGGTGGAATGAGCAGTTCTTC. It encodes CASSHAGWNEQFF.

CDR3: CASSVDQRPQHF. The DNA of the CDR3 is TGTGCCAGCAGTGTAGACCAGCGGCCCCAGCATTTT. The chain joins TRBV6-6 to TRBJ1-5; D gene unclear. Germline V gene data show CDR1 as MNHNY and CDR2 as SVGAGI (reference sequence). This CDR3 is 12 amino acids long. Trimming shortened V by 5 bases and J by 9 bases, and 11 bases separated the two germline ends.

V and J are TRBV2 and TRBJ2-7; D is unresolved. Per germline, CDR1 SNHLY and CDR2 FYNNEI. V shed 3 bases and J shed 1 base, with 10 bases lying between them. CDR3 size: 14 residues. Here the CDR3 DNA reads TGTGCCAGCAGTGATCCAGGACGGTCCTACGAGCAGTACTTC. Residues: CASSDPGRSYEQYF.

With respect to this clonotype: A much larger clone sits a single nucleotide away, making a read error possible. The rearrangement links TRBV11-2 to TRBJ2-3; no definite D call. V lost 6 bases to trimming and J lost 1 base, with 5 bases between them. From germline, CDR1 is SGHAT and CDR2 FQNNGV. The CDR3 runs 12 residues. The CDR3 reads CASSHRTDTQYF. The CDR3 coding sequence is TGTGCCAGCAGTCACCGCACAGATACGCAGTATTTT.